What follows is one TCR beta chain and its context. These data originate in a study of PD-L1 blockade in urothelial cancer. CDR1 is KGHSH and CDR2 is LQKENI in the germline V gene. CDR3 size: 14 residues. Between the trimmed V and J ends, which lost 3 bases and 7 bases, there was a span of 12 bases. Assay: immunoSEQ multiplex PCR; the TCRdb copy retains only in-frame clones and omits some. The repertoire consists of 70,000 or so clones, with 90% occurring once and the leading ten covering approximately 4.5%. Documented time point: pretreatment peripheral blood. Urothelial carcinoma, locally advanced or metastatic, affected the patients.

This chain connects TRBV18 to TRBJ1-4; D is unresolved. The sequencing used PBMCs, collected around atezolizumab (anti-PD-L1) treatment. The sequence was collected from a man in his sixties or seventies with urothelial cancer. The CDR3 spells CASSPSQVAEKLFF. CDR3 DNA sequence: TGTGCCAGCTCACCGAGCCAAGTAGCTGAAAAACTGTTTTTT.